Listed below are T cell receptor beta chains from one sample, sequenced in a study of T cell responses to AZD1222 COVID-19 vaccine. Repertoires were generated with immunoSEQ multiplex PCR, while TCRdb's copy carries only in-frame clones and drops some. The data hold 95,000 to 150,000 clones, with 80% to 90% observed a single time. Sequences were derived from peripheral blood, sampled on day 0 of AZD1222 vaccination. All receptors derive from an adult in good health. Both conserved end residues are trimmed from each CDR3. D genes are given only for firm matches.

d_call j_call v_call cdr3_aa
TRBD1 TRBJ1-1 TRBV6-6 ASSYSGQGTYEAF
NA TRBJ1-2 TRBV11-2 ASSPRLGGGLFNYGYT
TRBD2 TRBJ2-7 TRBV27 ASSGLAESYEQY
NA TRBJ2-5 TRBV6-2/TRBV6-3 ASSWRTVQETQY
NA TRBJ1-1 TRBV7-2 ASSLGPLRGSGTEAF
NA TRBJ1-4 TRBV10-3 AISPRRGAGDEKLF
NA TRBJ2-1 TRBV6-5 ASTPPTSSYNEQF
TRBD1 TRBJ2-7 TRBV5-6 ASSLGQGGEQY
NA TRBJ2-5 TRBV5-1 ASSKQETQY
NA TRBJ2-1 TRBV11-3 ASSGGPTPYNEQF
NA TRBJ1-5 TRBV7-8 ASSLVQNDQPQH
TRBD1 TRBJ1-1 TRBV30 AWSARGSGTEAF
NA TRBJ1-1 TRBV18 ASSPPYSMNTEAF
NA TRBJ1-1 TRBV7-8 ASSQNLNTEAF
NA TRBJ1-1 TRBV21-1 ASSNRQGVTEAF
TRBD1 TRBJ1-2 TRBV7-9 ASSPSSGQVDGYT
TRBD1 TRBJ1-1 TRBV7-3 ASSLRPTGETF
NA TRBJ1-1 TRBV12-3/TRBV12-4 ASSGSREPEAF
TRBD1 TRBJ1-1 TRBV24-1 ATSEGTGGITEAF
NA TRBJ1-1 TRBV30 AWVLPDRNTEAF
TRBD2 TRBJ2-3 TRBV6-6 ASSYPTSDDPDTQY
TRBD1 TRBJ1-2 TRBV12-3/TRBV12-4 ASTRDRAGGYT
NA TRBJ1-1 TRBV7-8 ASSTFNKPDTEAF
NA TRBJ2-2 TRBV3-1/TRBV3-2 ASSRADSGELF
TRBD2 TRBJ2-1 TRBV11-2 ASSPLRSGAYNEQF
NA TRBJ2-4 TRBV3-1/TRBV3-2 ASSQVQPAKNIQY
TRBD2 TRBJ2-1 TRBV11-1 ASSLTWTSWNEQF
NA TRBJ1-1 TRBV9 ASSVGQVNTEAF
TRBD1 TRBJ1-4 TRBV6-4 ASRRDSGEKLF
TRBD2 TRBJ2-2 TRBV2 ASTGRTSGPNTGELF
NA TRBJ2-1 TRBV7-3 ASSLSTRHFEQF
NA TRBJ1-1 TRBV18 ASSPRVVREGTEAF
NA TRBJ2-3 TRBV7-2 ASSLGASLDTQY
NA TRBJ2-3 TRBV13 ASSPVTDTQY
TRBD1 TRBJ2-5 TRBV7-9 ASSMQGQGIWYQETQY
TRBD1 TRBJ2-2 TRBV7-8 ASSFTGGTGELF
NA TRBJ2-7 TRBV6-5 ASSLPGGYEQY
NA TRBJ2-1 TRBV11-3 ASSLASSEQF
NA TRBJ2-7 TRBV27 ASSSPTRLRFYEQY
TRBD1 TRBJ2-7 TRBV28 ASSDRAPLKYEQY
NA TRBJ2-5 TRBV5-1 ASSLEGFETQY
NA TRBJ2-2 TRBV10-1 APYGGLGELF
NA TRBJ1-1 TRBV3-1/TRBV3-2 ASSHRVSDTEAF
NA TRBJ2-7 TRBV2 ASKTGWDEQY
NA TRBJ1-2 TRBV28 ASSLGVSYGYT
TRBD1 TRBJ1-1 TRBV6-5 ASSLQGARKNTEAF
TRBD1 TRBJ1-2 TRBV6-5 ASSPQGANYGYT
NA TRBJ1-6 TRBV1 TSSLPCPRYSPLH